Presented here are 20 T cell receptor beta chains from one specimen sequenced in a study of tumor-infiltrating lymphocytes in primary liver carcinoma. A constant-region primer served to make TCR beta cDNA from around 500 ng total RNA. Libraries covering TCR beta were generated through three nested multiplex PCR rounds (using a slightly modified ARM-PCR). The study ran its first two PCR rounds for roughly 10 cycles each, using TRBV1-TRBV30 forward primers and a C-beta reverse primer. TCRdb ran MiXCR on the multiplex PCR reads and lists one entry per CDR3 protein. Altogether over 250,000 distinct CDR3 sequences are present, more than 55% being singletons, with the ten largest covering 17%. The authors took blood RNA from unsorted whole blood and also extracted germline DNA. The specimen was peripheral blood. The receptors originated from a woman aged 25 to 45 with primary liver carcinoma and hepatitis B virus infection.

This clonotype was seen just once. The J gene is TRBJ2-3, the V gene TRBV4-3, with D uncertain. Between the trimmed V and J ends, which lost 0 bases and 4 bases, there was a span of 17 bases. The V gene's germline CDR1 is LGHNA and CDR2 YSLEER. The CDR3 contains 17 residues. CDR3 region: CASSQDTAYQWPDTQYF. CDR3 coding DNA: TGCGCCAGCAGCCAAGATACGGCCTACCAATGGCCAGATACGCAGTATTTT.

This clonotype was seen ten or more times. CDR3 loop: CASTIRDINSPLHF. The CDR3 DNA follows: TGTGCCAGCACTATTCGGGACATAAATTCACCCCTCCACTTT. This sequence joins TRBV12-3 or TRBV12-4 and TRBJ1-6; tentatively, D is TRBD1 (6 bases). V gave up 7 bases and J gave up 7 bases, with 14 bases separating them. CDR3 length: 14 amino acids.

This chain connects TRBV4-2 to TRBJ1-4; the match to TRBD1 covers 7 bases. The CDR3 covers 16 residues. V lost 10 bases to trimming and J lost 0 bases; unmatched junction nucleotides: 11. CDR1 is LGHNA and CDR2 is YNFKEQ in the germline V gene. The CDR3 loop is CATSQDQGATNEKLFF. The CDR3 region has the DNA TGTGCCACTAGCCAAGATCAGGGGGCAACTAATGAAAAACTGTTTTTT.

This clonotype appeared many times. The rearrangement links TRBV4-2 to TRBJ2-2; D perhaps matches TRBD2 (5 bases). CDR1 is LGHNA, CDR2 YNFKEQ, per germline. Trimming removed 1 base from V and 0 bases from J, with 12 bases in between. CDR3 size: 17 residues. The DNA of the CDR3 is TGTGCCAGCAGCCAAGGGGCGGTCGGGGCGAACACCGGGGAGCTGTTTTTT. This gives the protein CASSQGAVGANTGELFF.

As to this clonotype: Without the conserved terminal phenylalanine or tryptophan, this CDR3 likely stems from a read error. The V gene is TRBV29-1, the J gene TRBJ2-7; TRBD1 matches 8 bases. Germline-derived CDR1 and CDR2 are SQVTM and ANQGSEA. The trim removed 1 base at V and 4 bases at J, leaving 3 bases unmatched. The CDR3 has 13 residues. CDR3 residues: CSVEVRQGYEQYS. The CDR3 coding sequence is TGCAGCGTTGAAGTTAGACAGGGGTACGAGCAGTACTCC.

As for this clonotype: Its ends do not fully match the called genes, so a read error is possible. The rearrangement uses TRBV29-1 and TRBJ2-2; D is perhaps TRBD1 (6 bases). Germline V lookup: CDR1 SQVTM, CDR2 ANQGSEA. The CDR3 totals 13 residues. CDR3 loop: CSVDQGNTGELSF. The DNA of the CDR3 is TGCAGCGTTGACCAGGGGAACACCGGTGAGCTGTCTTTT.

The chain carries TRBV5-4 and TRBJ2-2, with D possibly being TRBD1 (5 bases). CDR1 SGHNT and CDR2 YYREEE come from the germline V gene (reference sequence). The CDR3 extends over 15 amino acids. Trimming stripped 0 bases from V and 5 bases from J, with 11 bases between. CDR3 residues: CASSLDRTFTGELFF. The DNA for the CDR3 is TGTGCCAGCAGCTTGGACAGGACATTTACCGGGGAGCTGTTTTTT.

The chain is built from TRBV9 and TRBJ2-3; D perhaps matches TRBD2 (7 bases). V was trimmed by 6 bases and J by 2 bases, leaving 16 bases between them. Germline CDR1 reads SGDLS; CDR2 reads YYNGEE. The CDR3 spans 15 residues. The CDR3 region is CASNTWGGPTDTQYF. The CDR3 DNA sequence: TGTGCCAGCAACACCTGGGGGGGGCCCACAGATACGCAGTATTTT.

This clonotype was seen only once. The junction departs from the called germline gene at one end, perhaps through a read error. The genes are TRBV28 and TRBJ2-1, with 11 bases matching TRBD2. The CDR3 covers 14 residues. The germline V gene has CDR1 MDHEN and CDR2 SYDVKM. The DNA for the CDR3 is TGTGCCTGCAGGGGGACTAGCGGCGACAATGAGCAGTTCTTT. This gives the protein CACRGTSGDNEQFF.

Concerning this clonotype itself: Possible read error: a much larger clone is one base away. The CDR3: CAISYSTSETTSQYF. The DNA of the CDR3 is TGTGCCATCAGTTACTCGACTAGCGAGACTACTTCGCAGTACTTC. V gene TRBV6-5 combines with J gene TRBJ2-7; 8 bases align to TRBD2. The CDR3 spans 15 residues. Per the germline V gene, CDR1 is MNHEY and CDR2 is SVGAGI.

The chain is built from TRBV6-6 and TRBJ1-1; TRBD1 aligns across 7 bases. Losses at the gene ends were 5 bases for V and 6 bases for J; bases not matched to a gene: 3. Germline-derived CDR1 and CDR2 are MNHNY and SVGAGI (reference sequence). CDR3 size: 12 residues. The CDR3 nucleotides are TGTGCCAGCAGTCGTACAGGGGCTGAAGCTTTCTTT. This encodes CASSRTGAEAFF.

Regarding this clonotype: This may be a read error, as it is one base from a much larger clone. The conserved phenylalanine or tryptophan is not found at the CDR3 terminus, so this likely reflects a read error. The V call is TRBV12-3 or TRBV12-4, the J call TRBJ2-7; 7 nucleotides align to TRBD1. The CDR3 extends over 14 amino acids. Trimming took 4 bases from V and 2 from J; bases not matched to a gene: 5. For the CDR3, the DNA is TGTGCCAGCAGTTCCGGGACAGCCCCCTACGAGCAGTACCTC. This sequence encodes CASSSGTAPYEQYL.

Notes on this clonotype: No conserved phenylalanine or tryptophan is present at the end of the CDR3, so a read error is the likely explanation. The chain is built from TRBV6-5 and TRBJ2-1; tentative D call: TRBD2 (6 bases). CDR3 length equals 14 residues. Between the trimmed V and J ends, which lost 3 bases and 6 bases, there was a span of 12 bases. CDR1 and CDR2 from the germline V gene are MNHEY and SVGAGI. The CDR3 loop is CASSYRTTSNEQFL. The CDR3 coding sequence is TGTGCCAGCAGTTATCGGACTACCAGCAATGAGCAGTTCCTC.

This clonotype was picked up one time. Its ends do not fully match the called genes, so a read error is possible. V usage is TRBV4-1 and J usage is TRBJ2-2; maybe TRBD2 (5 bases). The CDR3 spans 13 residues. Germline V CDR1 and CDR2: MGHRA, YSYEKL. The CDR3 bases are TGCGCCAGCAGCCAAGATCGGTACGGGGAGCTGTCCTTT. This encodes CASSQDRYGELSF.

This chain connects TRBV5-4 to TRBJ2-5, with 8 bases matching TRBD1. The length of the CDR3 is 12 residues. CDR1 is SGHNT and CDR2 is YYREEE in the germline V gene (reference sequence). V was clipped by 4 bases and J by 4 bases; unmatched bases: 0. CDR3 sequence reads: CASSDRGETQYF. The DNA of the CDR3 is TGTGCCAGCAGCGACAGGGGAGAGACCCAGTACTTC. The full variable domain, its missing parts supplied by reference TRBV5-4 and TRBJ2-5, is ETGVTQSPTHLIKTRGQQVTLRCSSQSGHNTVSWYQQALGQGPQFIFQYYREEENGRGNFPPRFSGLQFPNYSSELNVNALELDDSALYLCASSDRGETQYFGPGTRLLVL.

The chain recombines TRBV6-5 with TRBJ2-2; D is perhaps TRBD1 (6 bases). There are 13 residues in the CDR3. Trimming removed 6 bases from V and 7 bases from J, with 12 bases in between. In germline, CDR1 is MNHEY, CDR2 SVGAGI. The CDR3 here is CASSSRDIGELFF. CDR3 sequence (DNA): TGTGCCAGCAGCTCCAGGGACATCGGGGAGCTGTTTTTT.

With respect to this clonotype: At one end the junction does not follow the germline gene, possibly because of a read error. The chain links TRBV6-1 to TRBJ2-5, with D maybe TRBD2 (7 bases). The CDR3 totals 15 residues. In germline, CDR1 is MNHNS, CDR2 SASEGT. CDR3 protein: CASSGGGGYQEAQYF. In DNA form, the CDR3 reads TGTGCCAGCAGTGGAGGGGGGGGCTACCAAGAGGCCCAGTACTTC.

This clonotype was found once. One end of the junction is discordant with germline, which a read error may explain. The chain carries TRBV11-3 and TRBJ2-7, with D maybe TRBD1 (6 bases). CDR3 size: 12 residues. Germline CDR1 and CDR2: SGHNT and YENEEA. The DNA of the CDR3 is TGTGCCAGCGGCTTAAGGGGGATCGACCAGTACTTC. It encodes CASGLRGIDQYF.

J is TRBJ2-1 and V is TRBV11-2, with 8 bases identical to TRBD2. The J call may be mistaken, given a closer DNA end match to TRBJ2-7. The CDR3 extends over 14 amino acids. CDR1 and CDR2 from the germline V gene are SGHAT and FQNNGV. The CDR3 nucleotides are TGTGCCAGTAGCATGTGGGATAGCGGGGATGAGCAGTACTTC. It is translated as CASSMWDSGDEQYF.

There are many counts of this clonotype. V is TRBV12-3 or TRBV12-4 and J is TRBJ2-1, with D possibly matching TRBD2 (5 bases). This CDR3 is built from 15 residues. The V and J ends lost 6 bases and 6 bases respectively, with 18 bases between them. The CDR3 DNA reads as TGTGCCAGCAGCCCCGCGGGCAGTTGGGGCAATGAGCAGTTCTTC. It specifies CASSPAGSWGNEQFF.